These T cell receptor beta chains were read from a single sample in a study of blood T cell repertoires in COVID-19. Only in-frame clones appear in the TCRdb table, and some are missing; sequencing was by immunoSEQ multiplex PCR. The sample holds hundreds of thousands of clones, approximately 86% seen once. The sequenced material came from peripheral blood. The receptors shown here come from a woman in her 30s who had recovered from COVID-19. The CDR3 runs from the conserved cysteine through the conserved F or W. The D gene is left open where the match is weak. Size tells how often a clone was seen (once, few, many) or the class of an expanded clone, and some rows leave it out.

j_call: TRBJ2-2; clone_size: .; v_call: TRBV5-1; d_call: .; cdr3_aa: CASSLGPGYTGELFF; cdr3_nt: TGCGCCAGCAGCTTGGGACCAGGGTACACCGGGGAGCTGTTTTTT
j_call: TRBJ2-1; clone_size: .; v_call: TRBV18; d_call: .; cdr3_aa: CASSSDSEQFF; cdr3_nt: TGTGCCAGCTCATCGGACAGCGAGCAGTTCTTC
j_call: TRBJ1-5; clone_size: .; v_call: TRBV12-3/TRBV12-4; d_call: .; cdr3_aa: CASSFQRNQPQHF; cdr3_nt: TGTGCCAGCAGTTTCCAGAGGAATCAGCCCCAGCATTTT
j_call: TRBJ2-4; clone_size: .; v_call: TRBV15; d_call: .; cdr3_aa: CATSRDQAHAGYIQYF; cdr3_nt: TGTGCCACCAGCAGAGATCAGGCCCACGCTGGGTACATTCAGTACTTC
j_call: TRBJ2-2; clone_size: once; v_call: TRBV27; d_call: .; cdr3_aa: CATWGLVGTGELFF; cdr3_nt: TGTGCCACATGGGGGCTAGTTGGCACCGGGGAGCTGTTTTTT
j_call: TRBJ2-7; clone_size: .; v_call: TRBV27; d_call: .; cdr3_aa: CASSPGSGYEQYF; cdr3_nt: TGTGCCAGCAGTCCAGGGTCGGGCTACGAGCAGTACTTC
j_call: TRBJ1-2; clone_size: .; v_call: TRBV5-6; d_call: TRBD1; cdr3_aa: CASSLAGGNGYTF; cdr3_nt: TGTGCCAGCAGCTTAGCAGGGGGGAATGGCTACACCTTC
j_call: TRBJ1-5; clone_size: few; v_call: TRBV2; d_call: TRBD1; cdr3_aa: CASSGPGQGNQPQHF; cdr3_nt: TGTGCCAGCAGTGGACCGGGACAGGGGAATCAGCCCCAGCATTTT
j_call: TRBJ2-3; clone_size: .; v_call: TRBV9; d_call: TRBD2; cdr3_aa: CASSLGLAATDTQYF; cdr3_nt: TGTGCCAGCAGCTTGGGACTAGCGGCCACAGATACGCAGTATTTT
j_call: TRBJ2-5; clone_size: .; v_call: TRBV6-2/TRBV6-3; d_call: .; cdr3_aa: CASSYWGDSKFQETQYF; cdr3_nt: TGTGCCAGCAGTTACTGGGGGGACTCGAAGTTCCAAGAGACCCAGTACTTC
j_call: TRBJ1-1; clone_size: few; v_call: TRBV3-1/TRBV3-2; d_call: .; cdr3_aa: CASSQAAEAFF; cdr3_nt: TGTGCCAGCAGCCAAGCGGCTGAAGCTTTCTTT
j_call: TRBJ2-5; clone_size: .; v_call: TRBV5-1; d_call: .; cdr3_aa: CASTYGRQGGQETQYF; cdr3_nt: TGCGCCAGCACTTACGGGCGGCAGGGAGGTCAAGAGACCCAGTACTTC
j_call: TRBJ2-7; clone_size: .; v_call: TRBV7-2; d_call: .; cdr3_aa: CASSLGGTSYEQYF; cdr3_nt: TGTGCCAGCAGCTTAGGCGGGACCAGCTACGAGCAGTACTTC
j_call: TRBJ2-3; clone_size: .; v_call: TRBV5-1; d_call: .; cdr3_aa: CASSLGQDTDTQYF; cdr3_nt: TGCGCCAGCAGCTTGGGTCAGGACACAGATACGCAGTATTTT
j_call: TRBJ1-6; clone_size: .; v_call: TRBV2; d_call: .; cdr3_aa: CASSEGIGSYNSPLHF; cdr3_nt: TGTGCCAGCAGTGAGGGCATAGGCTCCTATAATTCACCCCTCCACTTT
j_call: TRBJ1-6; clone_size: .; v_call: TRBV20-1; d_call: .; cdr3_aa: CSASSLQEGSPLHF; cdr3_nt: TGCAGTGCTAGTTCATTACAGGAGGGATCACCCCTCCACTTT
j_call: TRBJ1-1; clone_size: .; v_call: TRBV11-1; d_call: .; cdr3_aa: CASIAPRSTEAFF; cdr3_nt: TGTGCCAGCATCGCCCCGCGGAGCACTGAAGCTTTCTTT
j_call: TRBJ1-5; clone_size: .; v_call: TRBV3-1/TRBV3-2; d_call: .; cdr3_aa: CASAGEVGNQPQHF; cdr3_nt: TGTGCCAGCGCGGGAGAGGTGGGCAATCAGCCCCAGCATTTT
j_call: TRBJ2-3; clone_size: .; v_call: TRBV29-1; d_call: TRBD2; cdr3_aa: CSVGRLAGFTDTQYF; cdr3_nt: TGCAGCGTTGGGCGGCTAGCGGGGTTCACAGATACGCAGTATTTT
j_call: TRBJ1-2; clone_size: .; v_call: TRBV2; d_call: TRBD1; cdr3_aa: CASRTTGDGYTF; cdr3_nt: TGTGCCAGCAGAACAACAGGGGATGGCTACACCTTC
j_call: TRBJ1-1; clone_size: .; v_call: TRBV5-1; d_call: .; cdr3_aa: CASSLAGATEAFF; cdr3_nt: TGCGCCAGCAGCTTAGCGGGTGCCACTGAAGCTTTCTTT
j_call: TRBJ2-3; clone_size: .; v_call: TRBV2; d_call: TRBD2; cdr3_aa: CASSKLAGERDTQYF; cdr3_nt: TGTGCCAGCAGTAAACTAGCGGGGGAAAGGGATACGCAGTATTTT
j_call: TRBJ1-4; clone_size: .; v_call: TRBV20-1; d_call: TRBD1; cdr3_aa: CSASASGTGGVFF; cdr3_nt: TGCAGTGCTAGTGCTTCTGGGACAGGGGGTGTGTTTTTT
j_call: TRBJ1-2; clone_size: .; v_call: TRBV19; d_call: TRBD1; cdr3_aa: CASRRQGSDNYGYTF; cdr3_nt: TGTGCCAGTAGGCGACAGGGTTCGGATAACTATGGCTACACCTTC
j_call: TRBJ2-1; clone_size: many; v_call: TRBV4-3; d_call: TRBD2; cdr3_aa: CASSLGLAVNEQFF; cdr3_nt: TGCGCCAGCAGTCTGGGACTAGCGGTCAATGAGCAGTTCTTC
j_call: TRBJ2-6; clone_size: .; v_call: TRBV23-1; d_call: TRBD2; cdr3_aa: CASASPGGRSPPGANVLTF; cdr3_nt: TGCGCCAGCGCCTCCCCGGGGGGTAGATCCCCTCCTGGGGCCAACGTCCTGACTTTC
j_call: TRBJ2-6; clone_size: .; v_call: TRBV5-1; d_call: .; cdr3_aa: CASSVSGSGANVLTF; cdr3_nt: TGCGCCAGCAGCGTCTCGGGGTCTGGGGCCAACGTCCTGACTTTC
j_call: TRBJ2-1; clone_size: .; v_call: TRBV2; d_call: TRBD2; cdr3_aa: CASSGGETSGYNEQFF; cdr3_nt: TGTGCCAGCAGCGGAGGAGAGACTAGCGGCTACAATGAGCAGTTCTTC
j_call: TRBJ1-1; clone_size: .; v_call: TRBV6-6; d_call: .; cdr3_aa: CAASSRSDTEAFF; cdr3_nt: TGTGCCGCGTCATCAAGGAGTGACACTGAAGCTTTCTTT
j_call: TRBJ2-7; clone_size: .; v_call: TRBV5-3; d_call: TRBD2; cdr3_aa: CARSLAISLAGDYEQYF; cdr3_nt: TGTGCCAGAAGCTTGGCCATTAGCCTAGCGGGAGACTACGAGCAGTACTTC
j_call: TRBJ1-2; clone_size: .; v_call: TRBV11-2; d_call: TRBD1; cdr3_aa: CASSRFGTGRYGYTF; cdr3_nt: TGTGCCAGCAGCCGCTTCGGGACAGGGCGCTATGGCTACACCTTC
j_call: TRBJ2-2; clone_size: .; v_call: TRBV19; d_call: TRBD1; cdr3_aa: CASSPSTGKDTGELFF; cdr3_nt: TGTGCCAGTAGTCCCTCGACAGGGAAGGACACCGGGGAGCTGTTTTTT